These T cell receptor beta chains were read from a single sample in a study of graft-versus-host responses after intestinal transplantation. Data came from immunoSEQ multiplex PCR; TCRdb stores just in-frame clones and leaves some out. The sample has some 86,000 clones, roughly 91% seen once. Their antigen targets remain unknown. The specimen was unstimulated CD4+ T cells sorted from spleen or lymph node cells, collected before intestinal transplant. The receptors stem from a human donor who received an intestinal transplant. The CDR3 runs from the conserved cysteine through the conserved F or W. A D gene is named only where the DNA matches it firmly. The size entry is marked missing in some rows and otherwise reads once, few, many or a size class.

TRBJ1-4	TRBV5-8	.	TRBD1	TGTGCCAGCAGCTTCAGGGACAGAAATGAAAAACTGTTTTTT	CASSFRDRNEKLFF
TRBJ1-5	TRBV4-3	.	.	TGCGCCAGCAGCCAAGAAGCGGCGGGGCGCGGCGGCAATCAGCCCCAGCATTTT	CASSQEAAGRGGNQPQHF
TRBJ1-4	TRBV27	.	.	TGTGCCAGCAGTTTGATTCCAACGGGGGATGCAACTAATGAAAAACTGTTTTTT	CASSLIPTGDATNEKLFF
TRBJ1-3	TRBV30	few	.	TGTGCCTGGACATTGACAACCGGGAGCTCTGGAAACACCATATATTTT	CAWTLTTGSSGNTIYF
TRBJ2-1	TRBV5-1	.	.	TGCGCCAGCAGCTCAGGGTACAATGAGCAGTTCTTC	CASSSGYNEQFF
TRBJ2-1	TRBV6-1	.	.	TGTGCCAGCACGAGCGGACCTTACAATGAGCAGTTCTTC	CASTSGPYNEQFF
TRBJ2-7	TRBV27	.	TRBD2	TGTGCCAGCAGTCGCGGGGGGACCTTCTACGAGCAGTACTTC	CASSRGGTFYEQYF
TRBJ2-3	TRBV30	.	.	TGTGCCTGGAGTGACTTATCAGGAACAGATACGCAGTATTTT	CAWSDLSGTDTQYF
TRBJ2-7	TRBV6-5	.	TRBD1	TGTGCCAGCAGCCCCGGGACAGAACAGTACTTC	CASSPGTEQYF
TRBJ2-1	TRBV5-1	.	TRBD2	TGCGCCAGCAGTATGACTAGCGGGACCTCCGAGCAGTTCTTC	CASSMTSGTSEQFF
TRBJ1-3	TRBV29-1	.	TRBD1	TGCAGCGTCGTGACAGGGCCCTCTGGAAACACCATATATTTT	CSVVTGPSGNTIYF
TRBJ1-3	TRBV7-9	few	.	TGTGCCAGCAGCTTACAGGGAAACACCATATATTTT	CASSLQGNTIYF
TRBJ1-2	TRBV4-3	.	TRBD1	TGCGCCAGCAGCCAAAACACCGGGACAGGGCCTGGGTATGGCTACACCTTC	CASSQNTGTGPGYGYTF
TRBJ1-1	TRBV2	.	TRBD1	TGTGCCAGCAGTGAATCGGACAGGGAAGCTTTCTTT	CASSESDREAFF
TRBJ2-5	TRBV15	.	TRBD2	TGTGCCACCAGCAGAGACCGGTCTAGCGGGGTTGGAGAGACCCAGTACTTC	CATSRDRSSGVGETQYF
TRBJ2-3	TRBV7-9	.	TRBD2	TGTGCCAGCAGCCGCCCCCTACTAGCGGGGGGGGTCGATACGCAGTATTTT	CASSRPLLAGGVDTQYF
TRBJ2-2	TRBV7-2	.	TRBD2	TGTGCCAGCAGCTTAACTAGCGGGGGGGACCGGGAGCTGTTTTTT	CASSLTSGGDRELFF
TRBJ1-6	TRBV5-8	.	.	TGTGCCAGCAGCTTGGGCGGGGGGACAAACCTTTCACCCCTCCACTTT	CASSLGGGTNLSPLHF
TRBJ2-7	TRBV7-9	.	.	TGTGCCAGCAGCTTAGAAGTCAGAGGTACGAGCTCCTACGAGCAGTACTTC	CASSLEVRGTSSYEQYF
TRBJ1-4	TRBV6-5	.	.	TGTGCCAGCAGCCCCCAGGGGAGAGACGGAAAACTGTTTTTT	CASSPQGRDGKLFF
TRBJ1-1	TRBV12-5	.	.	TGTGCTAGTGGTTTGGTACGGGGGGAGGGTAACACTGAAGCTTTCTTT	CASGLVRGEGNTEAFF
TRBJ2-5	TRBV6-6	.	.	TGTGCCAGCAGTTACTCCCCAGCGGTGGGCGAGACCCAGTACTTC	CASSYSPAVGETQYF
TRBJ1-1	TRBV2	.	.	TGTGCCAGCAGCCAAGACATTCTAGGGGCTGAAGCTTTCTTT	CASSQDILGAEAFF
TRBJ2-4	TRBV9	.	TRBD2	TGTGCCAGCAGCGTTAGTAGCGGGGGGGCCTGGGGAAACATTCAGTACTTC	CASSVSSGGAWGNIQYF
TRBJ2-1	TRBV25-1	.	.	TGTGCCAGCAGTGAGAAGTTCGGCGGTGAGCAGTTCTTC	CASSEKFGGEQFF
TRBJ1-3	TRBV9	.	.	TGTGCCAGCAGCTCCGCCGGGACTGGCTTAGGAAACACCATATATTTT	CASSSAGTGLGNTIYF
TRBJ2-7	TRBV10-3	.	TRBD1	TGTGCCACCAGTGTAGGGACAGGGGGAACCTACGAGCAGTACTTC	CATSVGTGGTYEQYF
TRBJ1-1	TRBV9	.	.	TGTGCCAGCAGCGTAGACAGGGAGACTGAAGCTTTCTTT	CASSVDRETEAFF
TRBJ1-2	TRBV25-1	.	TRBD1	TGTGCCAGCCGGGACAGCGACCGCCCCAACTATGGCTACACCTTC	CASRDSDRPNYGYTF